The clone carrying this T cell receptor (beta chain) was picked up a small number of times. Its target is unknown. This CDR3 comprises 14 residues. The germline V gene encodes CDR1 DFQATT and CDR2 SNEGSKA (reference sequence). Trimming took 7 bases from V and 5 from J; bases not matched to a gene: 9. Unique molecular identifiers were built into the TCR beta cDNA libraries. T cells, about 0.95 to 10 million of them, yielded roughly 0.5 million cDNA molecules. TCRdb re-called the PCR reads with MiXCR, one entry per CDR3 protein. The sample lists 450,000 or so distinct CDR3 sequences; roughly 46% were seen once. The data stem from a study of post-analysis software for immune sequencing data. Study details: Relapsing-remitting, secondary progressive and progressive-relapsing forms of multiple sclerosis all featured among disease courses. Study-wide results and caveats: Relative to controls, patients had 4 or 5 TRBV segments at higher frequency, with TRBV5-6, TRBV5-1 and TRBV20-1 among these. Samples from a shared batch, those prepared together, strongly co-clustered by F measure. Versus controls, multiple sclerosis patients showed significantly lower diversity (normalized Chao1).

This chain joins TRBV20-1 and TRBJ2-3; TRBD2 matches at 10 bases. Sequencing was done on a sample of blood. The TCR comes from a girl under 18 with multiple sclerosis. CDR3: CSGLAGRLRDTQYF. The CDR3, as DNA: TGCAGTGGACTAGCGGGTCGGTTACGAGATACGCAGTATTTT.